This TCR beta chain was identified in a study of blood T cell repertoires in COVID-19. Study in general: From the United States, Italy and Spain came samples of acute and convalescent COVID-19. The cDNA or gDNA used as material had been derived from T cells, B-cell-depleted T cells, or PBMCs.

V gave up 6 bases and J gave up 4 bases, with 12 bases separating them. The CDR3 contains 13 residues. Per germline, CDR1 MDHEN and CDR2 SYDVKM. Study processing details: Cell counts per sample came from amplifying reference gene primers. Measured with immunoSEQ multiplex PCR; TCRdb has only the in-frame clones, and not every one. V, J and clone size are those of that table, while D and trimming were read from the DNA. The data hold around 80,000 clones, with around 87% observed a single time. The chain combines TRBV28 with TRBJ1-1; the D is unclear. The clonotype comes from a man aged 80 or over with active or convalescent COVID-19. Specimen: peripheral blood. Here the CDR3 reads CASRALYATEAFF. CDR3 nucleotides: TGTGCCAGCAGGGCTTTATACGCCACTGAAGCTTTCTTT.